A selection of T cell receptor beta chains follows, all from one sample in a study of T cell responses to AZD1222 COVID-19 vaccine. Sequenced by immunoSEQ multiplex PCR; TCRdb stores in-frame clones only, minus some. The sample lists around 200,000 clones, 80% to 90% occurring once. Sequences were derived from peripheral blood, sampled on day 0 of AZD1222 vaccination. Receptors were obtained from an adult in good health. Each CDR3 is given with its conserved first and last residue. D genes are given only for firm matches. Only some rows state a clone size, as once, few, many or a class for expanded clones.

D: TRBD2; J: TRBJ2-1; size: NA; V: TRBV5-5; DNA: TGTGCCAGCAGCTTCTCCGGGCCCGGGAGGAGGCTCAGCTCCTACAATGAGCAGTTCTTC; CDR3: CASSFSGPGRRLSSYNEQFF
D: NA; J: TRBJ2-1; size: once; V: TRBV7-9; DNA: TGTGCCAGCAGCTCCCCCCCTGAAGAGGGAGATGAGCAGTTCTTC; CDR3: CASSSPPEEGDEQFF
D: TRBD2; J: TRBJ2-7; size: NA; V: TRBV7-9; DNA: TGTGCCAGCAGCTCGACTAGCGGCACGTACTTC; CDR3: CASSSTSGTYF
D: NA; J: TRBJ1-1; size: once; V: TRBV5-4; DNA: TGTGCCAGCAGCTGGGGACACCTGAACACTGAAGCTTTCTTT; CDR3: CASSWGHLNTEAFF
D: NA; J: TRBJ1-3; size: NA; V: TRBV6-5; DNA: TGTGCCAGCAGGGGGGACTCTGGAAACACCATATATTTT; CDR3: CASRGDSGNTIYF
D: NA; J: TRBJ1-2; size: NA; V: TRBV3-1/TRBV3-2; DNA: TGTGCCAGCAGCCAAGCGATACAGGGTAGGTTGGGCTACACCTTC; CDR3: CASSQAIQGRLGYTF
D: NA; J: TRBJ1-5; size: NA; V: TRBV30; DNA: TGTGCCTGGAGTCGGGGGATTAGCAATCAGCCCCAGCATTTT; CDR3: CAWSRGISNQPQHF
D: TRBD1; J: TRBJ1-6; size: NA; V: TRBV14; DNA: TGTGCCAGCAGCCAAGGGTGGACAGGATATTCACCCCTCCACTTT; CDR3: CASSQGWTGYSPLHF
D: NA; J: TRBJ1-5; size: NA; V: TRBV30; DNA: TGTGCCTGGACGATAGGGGCTTATAGCAATCAGCCCCAGCATTTT; CDR3: CAWTIGAYSNQPQHF
D: TRBD1; J: TRBJ2-3; size: NA; V: TRBV30; DNA: TGTGCCTGGGGGCCCCCGGGACAGTCCACAGATACGCAGTATTTT; CDR3: CAWGPPGQSTDTQYF
D: TRBD1; J: TRBJ2-7; size: NA; V: TRBV3-1/TRBV3-2; DNA: TGTGCCAGCAGCCAAGATGGGGACAGGAACCTTTCCTACGAGCAGTACTTC; CDR3: CASSQDGDRNLSYEQYF
D: TRBD2; J: TRBJ2-7; size: NA; V: TRBV28; DNA: TGTGCCAGCAGTTTCCTAGCGGGAGAGGGTCTGGACTTC; CDR3: CASSFLAGEGLDF
D: NA; J: TRBJ1-1; size: NA; V: TRBV6-4; DNA: TGTGCCAGCAGTGACTCCGGTATTGGGACTGAAGCTTTCTTT; CDR3: CASSDSGIGTEAFF
D: TRBD1; J: TRBJ2-5; size: NA; V: TRBV19; DNA: TGTGCCAGTAGTATAGGGACAGGAACTCAAGAGACCCAGTACTTC; CDR3: CASSIGTGTQETQYF
D: TRBD1; J: TRBJ1-3; size: NA; V: TRBV6-5; DNA: TGTGCCAGCAGTAGAACAGGGGTTGGAAACACCATATATTTT; CDR3: CASSRTGVGNTIYF
D: NA; J: TRBJ2-3; size: NA; V: TRBV14; DNA: TGTGCCAGCAGCCTAGGAGGGTGGAGGCAGTATTTT; CDR3: CASSLGGWRQYF
D: NA; J: TRBJ1-2; size: NA; V: TRBV24-1; DNA: TGTGCCACCAGTGACCGGGGCGCAGGAGGCTATGGCTACACCTTC; CDR3: CATSDRGAGGYGYTF
D: TRBD1; J: TRBJ1-1; size: NA; V: TRBV24-1; DNA: TGTGCCACCAGTGCAGGGGGCGCGTATACTGAAGCTTTCTTT; CDR3: CATSAGGAYTEAFF
D: NA; J: TRBJ2-7; size: NA; V: TRBV4-1; DNA: TGCGCCAGCAGCCAAAGAGGAAGCCACGAGCAGTACTTC; CDR3: CASSQRGSHEQYF
D: NA; J: TRBJ1-2; size: NA; V: TRBV11-2; DNA: TGTGCCAGCAGCGAAACTCTCGCCGGAAAGGGCTACACCTTC; CDR3: CASSETLAGKGYTF
D: NA; J: TRBJ2-1; size: NA; V: TRBV6-5; DNA: TGTGCCAGCAACCGGGGCAGGGCCTACAATGAGCAGTTCTTC; CDR3: CASNRGRAYNEQFF
D: NA; J: TRBJ2-5; size: once; V: TRBV15; DNA: TGTGCCACCAGCAGAGATATGGAAGAGACCCAGTACTTC; CDR3: CATSRDMEETQYF
D: NA; J: TRBJ2-7; size: NA; V: TRBV27; DNA: TGTGCCAGCAGTCTGAGCGACTCCTACGAGCAGTACTTC; CDR3: CASSLSDSYEQYF
D: TRBD1; J: TRBJ2-2; size: NA; V: TRBV19; DNA: TGTGCCAGTAGACCCCTGACAGGGATGAGGAACGGGGAGCTGTTTTTT; CDR3: CASRPLTGMRNGELFF
D: NA; J: TRBJ1-2; size: once; V: TRBV19; DNA: TGTGCCACCAAACGAGATCGGGGCTACACCTTC; CDR3: CATKRDRGYTF
D: NA; J: TRBJ2-1; size: NA; V: TRBV7-3; DNA: TGTGCCAGCAGTGCCGGGACACCTTCCAATGAGCAGTTCTTC; CDR3: CASSAGTPSNEQFF
D: NA; J: TRBJ2-2; size: NA; V: TRBV13; DNA: TGTGCCAGCAGCTCCTCGGGGCCTAACACCGGGGAGCTGTTTTTT; CDR3: CASSSSGPNTGELFF
D: NA; J: TRBJ2-1; size: NA; V: TRBV27; DNA: TGTGCCAGCAGACCCTCTCATGGCTGGGAAAATGAGCAGTTCTTC; CDR3: CASRPSHGWENEQFF
D: NA; J: TRBJ2-7; size: NA; V: TRBV28; DNA: TGTGCCAGCAGTTGGACGACATACGAGCAGTACTTC; CDR3: CASSWTTYEQYF
D: NA; J: TRBJ2-7; size: NA; V: TRBV21-1; DNA: TGTGCCAAAAACCTCAGGAGATACGAGCAGTACTTC; CDR3: CAKNLRRYEQYF
D: NA; J: TRBJ1-1; size: NA; V: TRBV28; DNA: TGTGCCAGCAGTTTCGGAGGACTCACGAACACTGAAGCTTTCTTT; CDR3: CASSFGGLTNTEAFF
D: TRBD1; J: TRBJ1-5; size: NA; V: TRBV27; DNA: TGTGCCAGCAGTTTTCTGGGACAGGGAGGGCAGCCCCAGCATTTT; CDR3: CASSFLGQGGQPQHF
D: TRBD2; J: TRBJ2-3; size: NA; V: TRBV28; DNA: TGTGCCAGCAGTTTAACTCGCGGGAGGGCCGAAGATACGCAGTATTTT; CDR3: CASSLTRGRAEDTQYF
D: NA; J: TRBJ2-2; size: NA; V: TRBV7-2; DNA: TGTGCCAGCAGCTCGCGGACACATAGGGAGGCCGGGGAGCTGTTTTTT; CDR3: CASSSRTHREAGELFF
D: TRBD1; J: TRBJ1-6; size: NA; V: TRBV28; DNA: TGTGCCAGCAGCTTAACCGGGACAAAGAGGGGGCATTCACCCCTCCACTTT; CDR3: CASSLTGTKRGHSPLHF
D: NA; J: TRBJ1-2; size: once; V: TRBV30; DNA: TGTGCCTGGATTCACGCCGAGGGGGATGGCTACACCTTC; CDR3: CAWIHAEGDGYTF
D: NA; J: TRBJ2-3; size: NA; V: TRBV7-9; DNA: TGTGCCAGCAGCTTAGAGGGCAGGGGTAGAACCGATACGCAGTATTTT; CDR3: CASSLEGRGRTDTQYF
D: NA; J: TRBJ2-5; size: NA; V: TRBV19; DNA: TGTGCCAGTAGTAACCTCGGGACCTACCAAGAGACCCAGTACTTC; CDR3: CASSNLGTYQETQYF
D: NA; J: TRBJ1-2; size: NA; V: TRBV24-1; DNA: TGTGCCACCAGTGATCCCGCCCGGAACTATGGCTACACCTTC; CDR3: CATSDPARNYGYTF
D: TRBD1; J: TRBJ1-4; size: NA; V: TRBV4-3; DNA: TGCGCCAGCAGCCAGCTACTGAGACAGGGGGCTGAAAAACTGTTTTTT; CDR3: CASSQLLRQGAEKLFF
D: TRBD2; J: TRBJ2-7; size: NA; V: TRBV15; DNA: TGTGCCACCAGTCCCAGGGGCGGGAGGGGGGACGAGCAGTACTTC; CDR3: CATSPRGGRGDEQYF
D: TRBD1; J: TRBJ1-5; size: NA; V: TRBV6-5; DNA: TGTGCCAGCAGTACGACTGCGACAGGGGTTCAGCCCCAGCATTTT; CDR3: CASSTTATGVQPQHF
D: TRBD2; J: TRBJ2-7; size: once; V: TRBV4-2; DNA: TGTGCCAGCAGCCAAGTACTAGCGGGACCGCCTTACGAGCAGTACTTC; CDR3: CASSQVLAGPPYEQYF
D: NA; J: TRBJ1-2; size: NA; V: TRBV2; DNA: TGTGCCAGCAGTGAGGAAAGGACATCTAACTATGGCTACACCTTC; CDR3: CASSEERTSNYGYTF
D: NA; J: TRBJ2-4; size: NA; V: TRBV5-1; DNA: TGCGCCAGCAGCTTGGAACAGTTTAAAAACATTCAGTACTTC; CDR3: CASSLEQFKNIQYF
D: TRBD1; J: TRBJ2-7; size: NA; V: TRBV4-3; DNA: TGCGCCAGCAGCCAAGAGAGACAGGGTCAGCACGAGCAGTACTTC; CDR3: CASSQERQGQHEQYF
D: TRBD1; J: TRBJ1-4; size: NA; V: TRBV6-2/TRBV6-3; DNA: TGTGCCAGCAGCCTTACTCCGGGGACAGGGTTCGGAAAACTGTTTTTT; CDR3: CASSLTPGTGFGKLFF
D: NA; J: TRBJ2-1; size: NA; V: TRBV7-9; DNA: TGTGCCACCTCCAAGGAGGGGGGGAGTAACTTCCTCAATGAGCAGTTCTTC; CDR3: CATSKEGGSNFLNEQFF
D: NA; J: TRBJ1-1; size: NA; V: TRBV7-7; DNA: TGTGCTAGCAGCTCGGGACAGAACACTGAAGCTTTCTTT; CDR3: CASSSGQNTEAFF
D: NA; J: TRBJ1-4; size: NA; V: TRBV7-9; DNA: TGTGCCAGCAGCTTAGTCACAGGGACCTCGACTAATGAAAAACTGTTTTTT; CDR3: CASSLVTGTSTNEKLFF
D: TRBD1; J: TRBJ1-5; size: NA; V: TRBV19; DNA: TGTGCCAGTAGTATAGGAACCAGGGGGAACAATCAGCCCCAGCATTTT; CDR3: CASSIGTRGNNQPQHF
D: TRBD1; J: TRBJ2-7; size: few; V: TRBV27; DNA: TGTGCCAGCAGTTCCCCCACCCGGACTCGGACAGGGGTCGAGCAGTACTTC; CDR3: CASSSPTRTRTGVEQYF
D: NA; J: TRBJ2-5; size: NA; V: TRBV7-2; DNA: TGTGCCAGCAGCTTAGGAGTGCCGGGGGTAGGGACCCAGTACTTC; CDR3: CASSLGVPGVGTQYF
D: NA; J: TRBJ2-1; size: NA; V: TRBV7-9; DNA: TGTGCCAGCAGCGCGGGTTACGCGGACAATGAGCAGTTCTTC; CDR3: CASSAGYADNEQFF
D: NA; J: TRBJ1-6; size: NA; V: TRBV28; DNA: TGTGCCAGCAGTCCAAATTCACCCCTCCACTTT; CDR3: CASSPNSPLHF
D: NA; J: TRBJ1-5; size: once; V: TRBV12-3/TRBV12-4; DNA: TGTGCCAGCAGAAGAACAGGGAATCAGCCCCAGCATTTT; CDR3: CASRRTGNQPQHF
D: NA; J: TRBJ1-3; size: NA; V: TRBV28; DNA: TGTGCCAGCAGTTTAGAGCTGCTTGAGGCTGGAAACACCATATATTTT; CDR3: CASSLELLEAGNTIYF
D: NA; J: TRBJ2-7; size: once; V: TRBV28; DNA: TGTGCCAGCAGTTTATTTACTTACGAGCAGTACTTC; CDR3: CASSLFTYEQYF
D: TRBD2; J: TRBJ2-1; size: NA; V: TRBV20-1; DNA: TGCAGCACTAGTCTCAGCGGGAGGTCCAATGAGCAGTTCTTC; CDR3: CSTSLSGRSNEQFF